This T cell receptor (beta chain) was retrieved from a study of early T cells in non-severe SARS-CoV-2 infection. TCRdb re-called the 5' RACE reads with MiXCR, one entry per CDR3 protein. The table includes approximately 90,000 distinct CDR3 sequences, about 11% detected once. This clonotype was detected many times. The CDR3 length is 14 residues. The junction had 4 bases not matched to a gene; V was cut back by 5 bases and J by 3 bases. The receptor comes from an adult who was a healthcare worker with PCR-confirmed SARS-CoV-2 infection or an uninfected control (not recorded which). Source: whole blood, taken at baseline. This chain connects TRBV12-3 or TRBV12-4 to TRBJ2-1; 7 bases are a match to TRBD1. The CDR3 nucleotides read TGTGCCAGCAGTCCCGGGACAGTCTACAATGAGCAGTTCTTC. As protein: CASSPGTVYNEQFF.